Sequencing of this T cell receptor (beta chain) was carried out in a study of cytomegalovirus exposure and HLA in healthy donors. Background on the study: HLA-typed donors were the source of about 85 million unique TCRs held in an early data release. General study results and limits: As a later analysis showed, a missense DCLRE1C variant was linked to trimming of TCR beta V- and J-genes. Most sequenced TCRs were rare (though some public TCRs occurred in many donors).

Regarding this clone: Its specificity is not known.

The PCR ran on 60 Vbeta and 13 Jbeta primers. This table comes from immunoSEQ multiplex PCR, and its TCRdb copy is limited to in-frame clones, with some not included. The table shows 95,000 to 150,000 clones, with 55% to 75% occurring only once. Each of the donors was a healthy bone marrow donor. The ends were cut back, 7 bases at V and 2 bases at J, with 9 bases in the middle. From germline, CDR1 is MNHEY and CDR2 SVGAGI. The CDR3 runs 12 residues. The receptor was derived from a woman between 40 and 55 years old in good health and CMV-seropositive. Material: PBMCs. The chain has TRBV6-5 and TRBJ2-7; D is perhaps TRBD1 (5 bases). In DNA, the CDR3 is TGTGCCAGCACAGACAGAGCCTACGAGCAGTACTTC. It encodes CASTDRAYEQYF.